This entry concerns a single T cell receptor beta chain. Antigen: not known. This CDR3 spans 13 amino acids. CDR1 is SQVTM and CDR2 is ANQGSEA in the germline V gene. This entry belongs to a study of CD8+CD57+ T cells in acquired aplastic anemia. Looking at the study overall: Across the sorted CD4+ and CD8+ cells, DNA amounts averaged approximately 3.1 ug.

Whole-study results and caveats: The study identified almost 30 CD8+ CDR3 sequences shared by patients and controls.

Sequencing was done on patients that had shown CD8+CD57+ cell expansion by flow cytometry. At blood sampling, none of the patients had yet received therapy. The TCR beta profiling, which covered VDJ combination and CDR3 sequence, was carried out using genomic DNA as the template. MiXCR, run by TCRdb on the reads, gives a single entry per CDR3 protein. This sample yields 150,000 to 200,000 distinct CDR3 sequences, of which around half are seen a single time; over 0.95% belongs to the top ten. Sequencing was performed on sorted CD4+, CD8+, or CD8+CD57+ T cells (not recorded which) from PBMCs. The chain uses TRBV29-1 and TRBJ2-5; either TRBD1 or TRBD2 may supply D (5 bases each). This receptor was identified in a human donor with aplastic anemia. CDR3 coding DNA: TGCAGTTGGCAGGGAAACGGGGAAGAGACCCAGTACTTC. Amino acid sequence: CSWQGNGEETQYF.